This T cell receptor beta chain was recovered during a study of cytomegalovirus exposure and HLA in healthy donors. Study observations and caveats: A few CMV-associated chains proved CMV antigen-specific in vitro. For TCR beta chains, V- and J-gene trimming was later linked to a missense DCLRE1C variant.

V was clipped by 4 bases and J by 6 bases; unmatched bases: 18. Germline values: CDR1 MGHRA, CDR2 YSYEKL. The CDR3 extends over 18 amino acids. Both 60 Vbeta primers and 13 Jbeta primers went into the PCR. TCRdb keeps only in-frame clones here, not all; method: immunoSEQ multiplex PCR. The data contain over 200,000 clones, roughly 80% of them singletons. As regards this clone: Its matching antigen is unknown.

This clonotype was obtained from a man in his forties or fifties in good health and CMV-seropositive. The rearrangement uses TRBV4-1 and TRBJ2-3; 8 nucleotides agree with TRBD2. Sequenced sample: PBMCs. This CDR3 is CASSPSSIAGKGPDTQYF. The CDR3 DNA reads TGCGCCAGCAGCCCGAGCAGTATAGCGGGAAAGGGGCCGGATACGCAGTATTTT.